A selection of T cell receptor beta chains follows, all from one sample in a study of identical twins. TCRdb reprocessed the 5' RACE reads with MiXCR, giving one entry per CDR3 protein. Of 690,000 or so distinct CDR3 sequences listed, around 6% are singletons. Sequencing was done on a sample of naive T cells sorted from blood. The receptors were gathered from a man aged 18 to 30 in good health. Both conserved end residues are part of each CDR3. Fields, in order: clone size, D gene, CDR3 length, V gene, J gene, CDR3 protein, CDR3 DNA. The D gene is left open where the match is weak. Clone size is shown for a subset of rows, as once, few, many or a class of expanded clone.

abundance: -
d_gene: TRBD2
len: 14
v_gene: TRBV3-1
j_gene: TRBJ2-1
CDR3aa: CASSSRTSHNEQFF
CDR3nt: TGTGCCAGCAGCTCGAGGACTAGCCACAATGAGCAGTTCTTC

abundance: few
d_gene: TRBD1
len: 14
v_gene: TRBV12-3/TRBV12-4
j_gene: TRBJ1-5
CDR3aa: CASSLGTGSVPQHF
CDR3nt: TGTGCCAGCAGCCTAGGGACAGGGTCGGTGCCCCAGCATTTT

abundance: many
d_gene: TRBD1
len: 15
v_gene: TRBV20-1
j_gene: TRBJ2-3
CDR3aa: CSADDRASSTDTQYF
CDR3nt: TGCAGTGCTGACGACAGGGCCAGTAGCACAGATACGCAGTATTTT

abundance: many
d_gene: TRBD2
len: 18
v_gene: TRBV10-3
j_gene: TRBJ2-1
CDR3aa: CAISESWTSGRAYNEQFF
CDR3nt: TGTGCCATCAGTGAGTCATGGACTAGCGGGAGGGCCTACAATGAGCAGTTCTTC

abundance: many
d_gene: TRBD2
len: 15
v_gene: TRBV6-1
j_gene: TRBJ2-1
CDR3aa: CASSETSGTSDEQFF
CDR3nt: TGTGCCAGCAGTGAGACTAGCGGGACTTCCGATGAGCAGTTCTTC

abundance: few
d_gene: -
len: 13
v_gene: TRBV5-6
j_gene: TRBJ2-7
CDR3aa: CASSTGVEVEQYF
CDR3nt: TGTGCCAGCAGTACCGGGGTAGAGGTCGAGCAGTACTTC

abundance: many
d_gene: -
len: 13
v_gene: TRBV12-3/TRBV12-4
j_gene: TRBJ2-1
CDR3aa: CASSLGGGNEQFF
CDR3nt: TGCGCCAGCAGCTTGGGTGGCGGGAATGAGCAGTTCTTC

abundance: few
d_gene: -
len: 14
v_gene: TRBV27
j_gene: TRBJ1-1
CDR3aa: CASSLGATSTEAFF
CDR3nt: TGTGCCAGCAGTTTAGGCGCTACCAGCACTGAAGCTTTCTTT

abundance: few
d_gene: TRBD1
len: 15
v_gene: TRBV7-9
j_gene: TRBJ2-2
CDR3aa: CASSRTGGFTGELFF
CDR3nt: TGTGCCAGCAGCCGCACAGGGGGATTCACCGGGGAGCTGTTTTTT

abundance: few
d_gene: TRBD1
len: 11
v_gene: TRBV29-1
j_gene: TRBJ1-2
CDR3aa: CSGWTGDGYTF
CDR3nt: TGCAGCGGCTGGACAGGGGACGGCTACACCTTC

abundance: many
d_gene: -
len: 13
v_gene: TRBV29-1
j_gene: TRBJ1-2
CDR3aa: CSVPYDSSYGYTF
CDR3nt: TGCAGCGTTCCCTACGACAGCTCCTATGGCTACACCTTC

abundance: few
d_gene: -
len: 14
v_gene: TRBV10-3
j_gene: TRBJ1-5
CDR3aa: CAISEARTNQPQHF
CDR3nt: TGTGCCATCAGTGAGGCCAGAACCAATCAGCCCCAGCATTTT

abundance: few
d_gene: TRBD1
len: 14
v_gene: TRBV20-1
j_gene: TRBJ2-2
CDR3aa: CSARGQQGSGELFF
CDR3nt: TGCAGTGCTAGAGGCCAACAGGGGAGCGGGGAGCTGTTTTTT

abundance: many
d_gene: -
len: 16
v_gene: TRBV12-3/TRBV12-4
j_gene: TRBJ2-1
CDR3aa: CASSQPPGQIYNEQFF
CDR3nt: TGTGCCAGCAGTCAGCCCCCGGGACAAATTTACAATGAGCAGTTCTTC

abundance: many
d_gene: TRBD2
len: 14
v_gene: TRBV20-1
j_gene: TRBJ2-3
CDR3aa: CSALAGGPGDTQYF
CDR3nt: TGCAGTGCTCTAGCGGGAGGGCCGGGCGATACGCAGTATTTT

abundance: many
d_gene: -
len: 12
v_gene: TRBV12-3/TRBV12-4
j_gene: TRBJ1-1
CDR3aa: CASQTVVTEAFF
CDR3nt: TGTGCCAGCCAGACAGTTGTCACTGAAGCTTTCTTT

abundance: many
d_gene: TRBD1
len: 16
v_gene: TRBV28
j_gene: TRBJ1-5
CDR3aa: CASSSRTGGAHQPQHF
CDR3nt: TGTGCCAGCAGTTCCAGGACAGGGGGGGCCCATCAGCCCCAGCATTTT

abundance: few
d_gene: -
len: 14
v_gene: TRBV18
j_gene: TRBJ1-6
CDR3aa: CASSPRAINSPLHF
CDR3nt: TGTGCCAGCTCACCAAGGGCCATTAATTCACCCCTCCACTTT

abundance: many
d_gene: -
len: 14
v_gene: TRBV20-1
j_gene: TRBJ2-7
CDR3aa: CSAPVAQGPYEQYF
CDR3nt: TGCAGTGCTCCCGTCGCCCAGGGACCCTACGAGCAGTACTTC

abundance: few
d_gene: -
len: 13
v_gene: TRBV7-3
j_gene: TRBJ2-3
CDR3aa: CAGPGPPADTQYF
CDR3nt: TGTGCCGGACCGGGGCCCCCGGCAGATACGCAGTATTTT

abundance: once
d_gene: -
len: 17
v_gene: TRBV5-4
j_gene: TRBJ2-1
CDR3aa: CASSLAGSTRRFYEQFF
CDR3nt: TGTGCCAGCAGCTTGGCCGGCTCTACCCGGCGTTTCTATGAGCAGTTCTTC

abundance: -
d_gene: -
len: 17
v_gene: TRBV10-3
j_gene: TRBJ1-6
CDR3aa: CAISDEVRRQINSPLHF
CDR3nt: TGTGCCATCAGTGACGAGGTTAGACGACAGATCAATTCACCCCTCCACTTT

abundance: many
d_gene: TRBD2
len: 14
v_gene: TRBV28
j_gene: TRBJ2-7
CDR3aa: CASSSGTLFYEQYF
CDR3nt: TGTGCCAGCTCCAGCGGGACCCTCTTCTACGAGCAGTACTTC

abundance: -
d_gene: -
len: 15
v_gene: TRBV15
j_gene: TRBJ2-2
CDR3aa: CATSAGHKNTGELFF
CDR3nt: TGTGCCACCAGCGCGGGACACAAAAACACCGGGGAGCTGTTTTTT

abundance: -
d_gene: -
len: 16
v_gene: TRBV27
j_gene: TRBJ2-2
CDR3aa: CASTPFTGTNTGELFF
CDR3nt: TGTGCCAGCACCCCATTCACAGGGACGAACACCGGGGAGCTGTTTTTT

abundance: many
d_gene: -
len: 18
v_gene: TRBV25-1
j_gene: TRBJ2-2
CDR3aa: CASSGSVGQAYNTGELFF
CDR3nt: TGTGCCAGCAGTGGTTCGGTCGGTCAGGCGTATAACACCGGGGAGCTGTTTTTT

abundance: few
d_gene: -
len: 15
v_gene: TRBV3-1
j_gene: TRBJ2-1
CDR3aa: CASSRPKSSYNEQFF
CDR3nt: TGTGCCAGCAGCCGACCTAAGAGCTCCTACAATGAGCAGTTCTTC

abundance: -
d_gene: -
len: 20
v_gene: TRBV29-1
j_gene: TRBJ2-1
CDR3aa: CSVEDLGSLQARSSYNEQFF
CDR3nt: TGCAGCGTTGAAGATTTAGGGAGTCTTCAAGCAAGGAGCTCCTACAATGAGCAGTTCTTC